These 18 T cell receptor beta chains were all obtained from the same sample, sequenced in a study of metastatic and nonmetastatic thyroid tumors. Thyroid surgery was performed in patients who had received no treatment beforehand. MiXCR reprocessed the PCR reads for TCRdb. This table has about 40,000 clones, about an eighth appearing once. The sequenced sample consisted of blood. The source of these receptors is a female donor with papillary thyroid cancer or a benign thyroid nodule (not recorded which). Some clones in this sample may be carry-over from other donors' samples.

A single count supports this clone. The V gene is TRBV7-3, the J gene TRBJ2-2; perhaps D is TRBD1 or TRBD2 (5 bases each). The CDR3 loop spans 14 amino acids. CDR1 is SGHTA and CDR2 is FQGTGA in the germline V gene. The germline V and J ends were trimmed by 4 bases and 5 bases, with 11 bases remaining between them. CDR3 nucleotide sequence: TGTGCCAGCAGCTCTGGGTGGGGGACCGGGGAGCTGTTTTTT. Translation gives CASSSGWGTGELFF. Full variable domain (rest looked up from reference TRBV7-3 and TRBJ2-2): GAGVSQTPSNKVTEKGKYVELRCDPISGHTALYWYRQSLGQGPEFLIYFQGTGAADDSGLPNDRFFAVRPEGSVSTLKIQRTERGDSAVYLCASSSGWGTGELFFGEGSRLTVL.

This clone showed up many times. V is TRBV4-3 and J is TRBJ2-1; a possible D gene is TRBD1 (6 bases). V shed 0 bases and J shed 0 bases, with 9 bases lying between them. CDR1 and CDR2 from the germline V gene are LGHNA and YSLEER. The CDR3 is 16 residues long. The DNA of the CDR3 is TGCGCCAGCAGCCAAGAGGGGGCGAACTCCTACAATGAGCAGTTCTTC. Translated, it gives CASSQEGANSYNEQFF.

This clone came up many times. The chain recombines TRBV5-1 with TRBJ2-1; D ambiguous. The CDR3 is 14 amino acids. V shed 0 bases and J shed 4 bases, with 8 bases lying between them. Germline V gene sequence: CDR1 SGHRS, CDR2 YFSETQ. CDR3 nucleotides: TGCGCCAGCAGCTTGGTGTCGGTATACAATGAGCAGTTCTTC. Translating gives CASSLVSVYNEQFF.

At least ten counts were recorded for this clone. This rearrangement joins TRBV15 to TRBJ2-7; D is uncertain. CDR3 length: 12 residues. Trimming shortened V by 5 bases and J by 0 bases, and 5 bases separated the two germline ends. Looked up from germline, CDR1 is LNHNV and CDR2 is YYDKDF (reference sequence). The CDR3 loop is CATSGSSYEQYF. The CDR3 region has the DNA TGTGCCACCAGCGGAAGCTCCTACGAGCAGTACTTC.

This clone was observed at least ten times. The junction differs from germline at one of its ends, possibly a read error. V gene TRBV11-2 combines with J gene TRBJ1-1; the D is unclear. CDR1 and CDR2 from the germline V gene are SGHAT and FQNNGV. The CDR3 length is 12 residues. CDR3 sequence: CASSFGNTEAFF. The CDR3 DNA is TGTGCCAGCAGCTTCGGGAACACAGAAGCTTTCTTT.

There are many counts of this clone. V gene TRBV6-2 or TRBV6-3 combines with J gene TRBJ2-3; D may be TRBD1 or TRBD2 (6 bases each). The germline V and J ends were trimmed by 5 bases and 2 bases, with 14 bases remaining between them. Germline V gene sequence: CDR1 MNHEY, CDR2 SVGEGT. This CDR3 region has 15 residues. The DNA for the CDR3 is TGTGCCAGCAGTAGGGGGGAGGCCACCACAGATACGCAGTATTTT. This sequence encodes CASSRGEATTDTQYF.

A word on this clone: A much bigger clone sits one base away, suggesting this may be a read error. The sample has other DNA sequences that encode this CDR3 too. The DNA of the CDR3 is TGTGCCAGCAGCGCTGGTACCTACGAGCAGTACTTC. It translates to CASSAGTYEQYF. The chain recombines TRBV7-9 with TRBJ2-7; D is ambiguous. Germline values: CDR1 SEHNR, CDR2 FQNEAQ (reference sequence). This CDR3 comprises 12 residues. The V gene lost 5 bases and the J gene lost 2 bases, with 7 bases spanning the gap.

This clone was found many times. Other DNA sequences in the same sample also yield this CDR3. The J gene is TRBJ2-2, the V gene TRBV5-4, with 12 bases lining up with TRBD1. The CDR3 spans 16 residues. Germline V gene lookup returns CDR1 SGHNT and CDR2 YYREEE (reference sequence). Trimming removed 3 bases from V and 5 bases from J; junction bases left unmatched: 5. The CDR3 DNA reads TGTGCCAGCAGCTCGGGACAGGGGGCGCGTACCGGGGAGCTGTTTTTT. Its translation: CASSSGQGARTGELFF.

Comment on this clone: The junction differs from germline at one of its ends, possibly a read error. The rearrangement uses TRBV20-1 and TRBJ2-5; 14 nucleotides align to TRBD2. From germline, CDR1 is DFQATT and CDR2 SNEGSKA (reference sequence). The CDR3 has 15 residues. CDR3: CSALIGTSGRETQYF. In DNA, the CDR3 is TGCAGTGCTTTAATCGGGACTAGCGGGAGAGAGACACAGTACTTC.

This clone was counted ten times or more. The chain links TRBV7-9 to TRBJ1-1, with TRBD1 matching 8 bases. After removal of 4 bases from V and 0 bases from J, the junction contained 10 bases not matched to a gene. The CDR3 covers 17 residues. Germline CDR1 is SEHNR and CDR2 is FQNEAQ (reference sequence). Written as DNA, the CDR3 is TGTGCCAGCAGCTCAACCCGGACAGGGCTAGTGAACACTGAAGCTTTCTTT. This codes for CASSSTRTGLVNTEAFF.

This clone occurred a few times. The chain joins TRBV6-1 to TRBJ2-7, with TRBD1 identical over 8 bases. V lost 5 bases to trimming and J lost 2 bases; unmatched junction nucleotides: 2. The germline V gene encodes CDR1 MNHNS and CDR2 SASEGT. CDR3 length: 13 residues. CDR3 residues: CASSMDRAYEQYF. DNA of the CDR3: TGTGCCAGCAGTATGGACAGGGCCTACGAGCAGTACTTC.

This clone has ten or more counts. The V gene is TRBV20-1, the J gene TRBJ1-1; TRBD1 aligns across 9 bases. Looked up from germline, CDR1 is DFQATT and CDR2 is SNEGSKA (reference sequence). Trimming cost V 3 bases and J 1 base; bases outside gene matches: 6. The CDR3 runs 15 residues. The CDR3 bases are TGCAGTGCTAGCTCACAGGGGGCGGCGAACACTGAAGCTTTCTTT. Residues: CSASSQGAANTEAFF.

This rearrangement joins TRBV6-9 to TRBJ2-1; D not certain. Germline-derived CDR1 and CDR2 are MNHGY and SVAAGI. The CDR3 runs 14 residues. Trimming shortened V by 2 bases and J by 4 bases, and 9 bases separated the two germline ends. CDR3: CASSYGEEYNEQFF. The CDR3 nucleotides are TGTGCCAGCAGTTATGGAGAAGAATACAATGAGCAGTTCTTC.

This clone was detected many times. The chain links TRBV2 to TRBJ2-1; TRBD1 matches at 9 bases. The CDR3 is made up of 17 amino acids. V shed 4 bases and J 3 bases; nucleotides not matched to a gene: 10. The germline CDR1 and CDR2 sequences are SNHLY and FYNNEI. CDR3 coding DNA: TGTGCCAGCAGTGTGGGCCTACAGGGGGCTTTCTACAATGAGCAGTTCTTC. This translates into CASSVGLQGAFYNEQFF.

Ten or more counts support this clone. The chain couples TRBV15 to TRBJ1-2, with D perhaps matching TRBD1 (5 bases). Between the trimmed V and J ends, which lost 1 base and 2 bases, there was a span of 17 bases. Germline V lookup: CDR1 LNHNV, CDR2 YYDKDF (reference sequence). The CDR3 has 17 amino acids. The CDR3 protein is CATSRATSGRLNYGYTF. As DNA, the CDR3 is TGTGCCACCAGCAGAGCCACATCAGGGCGTCTGAACTATGGCTACACCTTC. The variable domain in full, completed from reference TRBV15 and TRBJ1-2, reads DAMVIQNPRYQVTQFGKPVTLSCSQTLNHNVMYWYQQKSSQAPKLLFHYYDKDFNNEADTPDNFQSRRPNTSFCFLDIRSPGLGDTAMYLCATSRATSGRLNYGYTFGSGTRLTVV.

The chain couples TRBV28 to TRBJ1-2; D gene ambiguous. Trimming left V 3 bases short and J 10 bases short, with 21 bases between. The CDR3 runs 15 residues. Germline V gene lookup returns CDR1 MDHEN and CDR2 SYDVKM. CDR3 loop: CASSLPPWAMGVYTF. CDR3 DNA sequence: TGTGCCAGCAGTTTGCCCCCCTGGGCGATGGGCGTCTACACCTTC.

This clone came up many times. The V gene is TRBV7-3, the J gene TRBJ2-2; a possible D gene is TRBD1 (5 bases). The CDR3 covers 14 residues. The V end lost 5 bases, the J end lost 7 bases, and 14 bases lay between the germline ends. Germline V gene lookup returns CDR1 SGHTA and CDR2 FQGTGA. The CDR3 protein is CASSLGAYVGELFF. The CDR3 bases are TGTGCCAGCAGCCTTGGGGCTTATGTCGGGGAGCTGTTTTTT.

This clone was detected many times. The chain has TRBV28 and TRBJ1-2, with D possibly TRBD1 on 5 matching bases. Germline V gives CDR1 MDHEN, CDR2 SYDVKM. The CDR3 runs 14 residues. V was shortened by 7 bases and J by 3 bases, with 15 bases between the two germline ends. CDR3: CASIAGRGDYGYTF. CDR3 in DNA: TGTGCCAGCATCGCGGGACGAGGGGACTATGGCTACACCTTC.